The next 7 T cell receptor delta chains were all read from a single sample in a study of γδ T cells in repeated Plasmodium falciparum infection. TCRdb re-called the multiplex PCR reads through CATT. The sample has approximately 50,000 delta-chain clones; roughly 2% are singletons. Vgamma9/Vdelta2+ and Vdelta2-negative gammadelta T cells were flow-sorted from PBMC for bulk sequencing. Sequenced input: gamma-delta T cells from blood. The origin of the receptors is a pool of human donors (malaria-infected and uninfected, not separated).

This clone has more than one count but fewer than ten. This DNA translates differently at residue 18 from the TCRdb protein, which is that of a much larger clone; a read error is likely, and the protein shown is the DNA's own translation. The V gene is given as TRDV1, and no J gene call is available; the tabulated D call, TRDD3, remains unverified against the DNA. The germline V gene encodes CDR1 TSWWSYY and CDR2 QGS. There are 20 residues in the CDR3. The CDR3 nucleotides read TGTGCTCTTGGGGAACTTCAGGTCCGGGGATGCCCCTATTACACCGATAAACACATCTTT. Its translation is CALGELQVRGCPYYTDKHIF.

Only a few counts were recorded for this clone. The protein TCRdb lists belongs to a much larger clone and differs from this DNA's translation at residue 10, which points to a read error; the protein shown is made from the DNA. This chain joins TRDV1 and TRDJ1, with TRDD3 matching 13 bases. Matching the DNA to germline supplied the J gene, which TCRdb does not give. The V segment lost 3 bases and the J segment 8 bases; nucleotides outside the gene matches: 27. This CDR3 contains 22 residues. The germline V gene has CDR1 TSWWSYY and CDR2 QGS. CDR3 sequence reads: CALGDPSRSATLPVLGDTKLIF. The DNA of the CDR3 is TGTGCTCTTGGGGACCCCTCGCGGTCCGCTACTCTTCCTGTACTGGGGGATACGAAACTCATCTTT.

The table lists this clone with a few counts. This DNA's translation and the protein TCRdb lists, from a much larger clone, do not match at residue 14, likely due to a read error; the protein shown is translated from the DNA. The chain carries TRDV2 and TRDJ1, with a tentative D call TRDD3 (5 bases). TCRdb records no J gene; here it was assigned by comparing the DNA to germline. CDR3 length: 17 residues. CDR1 GEAIGNYY and CDR2 EKD come from the germline V gene. Written as DNA, the CDR3 is TGTGCCTGTGAAGACTTGCTGGGTCCCAGAGGAGCCGATGAACTCATCTTT. It specifies CACEDLLGPRGADELIF.

This clone turned up a few times. TCRdb's entry gives the protein of a much larger clone, which mismatches this DNA's translation at residue 5, likely from a read error; the protein reported here is translated from the DNA. V gene TRDV2 combines with J gene TRDJ1; 11 positions match TRDD3. TCRdb carries no J gene annotation; the J gene was assigned here by matching the DNA with germline. V trimming: 3 bases; J trimming: 0 bases; junction bases outside the gene matches: 8. Germline V gene lookup returns CDR1 GEAIGNYY and CDR2 EKD. The CDR3 runs to 17 residues. The CDR3 nucleotides read TGTGCCTGTGACGCCGCCTGGGGGATACCGTACACCGATAAACTCATCTTT. It translates to CACDAAWGIPYTDKLIF.

Concerning this clone: This is likely an artifact of a read error, given a far larger clone one base away. The J gene has no call, while the V gene is TRDV1; the DNA was not compared with TRDD3, the D call given in the table. CDR1 and CDR2 (germline): TSWWSYY, QGS. The CDR3 is made up of 14 amino acids. The CDR3 region has the DNA TGTGCTCTTGGGGCCCGTGGGGGATTCGGTAAACTCATTTTT. Its translation is CALGARGGFGKLIF.

On this clone: TCRdb's listed protein matches a much larger clone and diverges from this DNA's translation at residue 8, likely through a read error; the protein shown comes from the DNA. Other nucleotide sequences from this sample produce the same CDR3. V usage is TRDV2 and J usage is TRDJ1; 8 bases agree with TRDD3. TCRdb lists no J gene, so it was determined here by aligning the DNA to germline. J gave up 0 bases and V 0 bases, and 32 bases lay outside the gene matches. The CDR3 runs to 25 residues. Germline V gives CDR1 GEAIGNYY, CDR2 EKD. This CDR3 is CACDTGSSGFWELTTGGPYTDKLIF. The CDR3 DNA is TGTGCCTGTGACACCGGGAGCTCAGGGTTTTGGGAACTAACGACTGGGGGCCCGTACACCGATAAACTCATCTTT.

Comment on this clone: The protein held in TCRdb is that of a much larger clone and does not match this DNA's translation at residue 3, likely because of a read error; the protein shown is translated from the DNA. This chain joins TRDV1 and TRDJ1, with 8 bases aligning to TRDD3. TCRdb lists no J gene, so it was determined here by aligning the DNA to germline. Unmatched junction bases numbered 14, after V lost 10 bases and J lost 1 base. Germline loops: CDR1 TSWWSYY, CDR2 QGS. The CDR3 is 16 amino acids. The CDR3 sequence is CAPAHLLGVSTDKLIF. DNA of the CDR3: TGTGCTCCTGCCCATTTACTGGGGGTCTCCACCGATAAACTCATCTTT.